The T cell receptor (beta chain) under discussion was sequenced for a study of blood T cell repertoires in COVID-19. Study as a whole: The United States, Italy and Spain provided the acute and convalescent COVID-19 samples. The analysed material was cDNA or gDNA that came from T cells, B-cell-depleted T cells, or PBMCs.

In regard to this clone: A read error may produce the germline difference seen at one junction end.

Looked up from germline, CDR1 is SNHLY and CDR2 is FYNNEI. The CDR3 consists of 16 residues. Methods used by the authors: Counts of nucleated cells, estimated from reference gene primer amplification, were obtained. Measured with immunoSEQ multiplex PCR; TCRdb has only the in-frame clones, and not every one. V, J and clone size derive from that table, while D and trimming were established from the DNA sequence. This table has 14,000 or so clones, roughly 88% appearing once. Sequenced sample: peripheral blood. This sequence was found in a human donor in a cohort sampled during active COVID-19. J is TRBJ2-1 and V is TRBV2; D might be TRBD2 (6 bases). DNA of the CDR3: TGTGCCAGCGGTGAAGTCACGGGAGCCCCCGGTAATGAGCAGTTCTTC. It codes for CASGEVTGAPGNEQFF.